This T cell receptor beta chain was found in a study of human T cells and chemical hapten exposure. Study-level background: Read at 6 days, the patch tests placed 0.01% DPC on the upper back. Notes on the study in general: Large CDR3 similarity clusters arose significantly more often from expanded TCRs than from controls. Unchanged with DPC sensitization were TCRs above 1 in 1000 frequency.

This clonotype was seen a few times. Its antigen remains unidentified. TCRdb processed the RACE reads anew with MiXCR; each CDR3 protein has one entry. Of around 380,000 distinct CDR3 sequences listed, around 5% are singletons. Germline V CDR1 and CDR2: SNHLY, FYNNEI. This CDR3 is built from 13 residues. Trimming removed 5 bases from V and 4 bases from J; junction bases left unmatched: 5. The time point is: patch test 1, 2 weeks after DPC sensitization. Treatment defined: therapeutic diphenylcyclopropenone sensitization with weekly scalp DPC. Drawing of blood took place ahead of applying each patch test.

The receptor was isolated from a woman in her forties or fifties with alopecia areata. Some clones in this sample may be carry-over from other donors' samples. Sequencing used whole blood, obtained in connection with sensitization to the hapten diphenylcyclopropenone (DPC). The chain couples TRBV2 to TRBJ2-7; 7 nucleotides match TRBD1. This chain's CDR3 is CASSTGQFYEQYF. The CDR3 nucleotides read TGTGCCAGCAGTACGGGACAGTTTTACGAGCAGTACTTC.